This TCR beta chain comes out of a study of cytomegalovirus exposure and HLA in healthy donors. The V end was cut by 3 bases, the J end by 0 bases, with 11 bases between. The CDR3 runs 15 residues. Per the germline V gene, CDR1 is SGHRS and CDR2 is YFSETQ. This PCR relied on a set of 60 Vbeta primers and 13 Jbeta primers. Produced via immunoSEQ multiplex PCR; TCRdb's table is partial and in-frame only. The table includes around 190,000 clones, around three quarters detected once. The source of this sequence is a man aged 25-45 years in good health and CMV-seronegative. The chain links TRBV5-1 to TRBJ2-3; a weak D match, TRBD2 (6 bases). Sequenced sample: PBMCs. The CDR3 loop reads CASSYGSPSTDTQYF. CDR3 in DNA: TGCGCCAGCAGCTACGGGAGTCCTAGCACAGATACGCAGTATTTT.